Following are 2 T cell receptor beta chains from one sample sequenced in a study of T-cell memory formation after mild COVID-19. TCRdb itself ran the 5' RACE reads through MiXCR, one entry per CDR3 protein. The data show approximately 560,000 distinct CDR3 sequences, roughly 17% seen once. The sequencing input was PBMCs or a T cell subset sorted from them (not recorded which). The receptors stem from an adult woman who had mild COVID-19 (a few samples of this study predate the infection). Cell type and time point are not known.

V is TRBV7-9 and J is TRBJ1-1, with 10 bases that match TRBD1. The CDR3 totals 15 residues. CDR1 is SEHNR and CDR2 is FQNEAQ in the germline V gene (reference sequence). V trimming: 5 bases; J trimming: 7 bases; junction bases outside the gene matches: 10. The CDR3 bases are TGTGCCAGCAGCGCCAGGGACAGGGGAGGGGATGAAGCTTTCTTT. Amino acid sequence: CASSARDRGGDEAFF.

The table lists this clonotype with a few counts. The rearrangement links TRBV3-1 to TRBJ2-5; D not resolved. CDR1 and CDR2 from the germline V gene are LGHDT and YNNKEL (reference sequence). The V end was cut by 4 bases, the J end by 5 bases, with 14 bases between. The CDR3 sequence is 14 residues long. The CDR3, as DNA: TGTGCCAGCAGCCTTTGGGGTAGGGTGGAGACCCAGTACTTC. Protein product: CASSLWGRVETQYF.